This entry lists 18 T cell receptor beta chains sequenced from one sample in a study of T cell repertoires in cytomegalovirus infection. Antigens of these TCRs are unknown. TCRdb re-called the reads with MiXCR, one entry per CDR3 protein. The sample comprises hundreds of thousands of distinct CDR3 sequences, almost 30% of which are singletons, and around 19% rests with the top ten. The starting material was cultured PBMCs, obtained from culture after CMV antigen stimulation. All receptors derive from a human donor in good health (CMV status not recorded). Some clones in this sample may be carry-over from other donors' samples.

This clonotype occurred many times. This chain connects TRBV7-2 to TRBJ2-1; D is uncertain. Between the trimmed V and J ends, which lost 5 bases and 12 bases, there was a span of 11 bases. Germline-derived CDR1 and CDR2 are SGHTA and FQGNSA. This CDR3 comprises 11 residues. This chain's CDR3 is CASSLTPLQFF. DNA for the CDR3: TGTGCCAGCAGCCTGACTCCTTTGCAGTTCTTC.

This clonotype was counted a few times. The genes are TRBV4-2 and TRBJ2-5; D may be TRBD1 or TRBD2 (6 bases each). Germline loops: CDR1 LGHNA, CDR2 YNFKEQ. CDR3 length: 15 residues. Trimming pared 0 bases from V and 4 bases from J, leaving 12 bases between. In DNA form, the CDR3 reads TGTGCCAGCAGCCAAGAGCTGGGGGGCCCAGAGACCCAGTACTTC. Its protein is CASSQELGGPETQYF.

The chain couples TRBV3-1 to TRBJ1-2; D gene ambiguous. This CDR3 is 14 amino acids long. Germline V CDR1 and CDR2: LGHDT, YNNKEL (reference sequence). Trimming took off 2 bases at V and 2 bases at J, with 9 bases between the two ends. CDR3 sequence reads: CASSQQMRNYGYTF. As DNA, the CDR3 is TGTGCCAGCAGCCAACAGATGAGAAACTATGGCTACACCTTC.

A few counts support this clonotype. The chain employs TRBV9 and TRBJ2-5; D uncertain. This CDR3 contains 10 residues. Germline V gene data show CDR1 as SGDLS and CDR2 as YYNGEE. V lost 3 bases, J lost 4 bases, and 1 base lay in between. CDR3 nucleotide sequence: TGTGCCAGCAGCGGAGAGACCCAGTACTTC. Its translation is CASSGETQYF.

The chain carries TRBV6-6 and TRBJ2-4; D is ambiguous. The ends were cut back, 5 bases at V and 0 bases at J, with 2 bases in the middle. CDR3 length equals 12 residues. Germline loops: CDR1 MNHNY, CDR2 SVGAGI (reference sequence). This CDR3 is CASSVAKNIQYF. The CDR3 DNA follows: TGTGCCAGCAGTGTAGCCAAAAACATTCAGTACTTC.

The V call is TRBV30, the J call TRBJ2-1, with D perhaps matching TRBD1 (6 bases). V dropped 3 bases and J dropped 2 bases, with 11 bases sitting between them. The V gene's germline CDR1 is GTSNPN and CDR2 SVGIG (reference sequence). This CDR3 has 14 residues. For the CDR3, the DNA is TGTGCCTGGAGCTCAGGGGCGACCTACAATGAGCAGTTCTTC. The encoded protein is CAWSSGATYNEQFF.

This clonotype was counted many times. CDR3: CAISELTGDYGYTF. The DNA of the CDR3 is TGTGCCATCAGTGAACTAACAGGGGACTATGGCTACACCTTC. The chain uses TRBV10-3 and TRBJ1-2; 7 positions match TRBD1. The CDR3 runs 14 residues. V dropped 3 bases and J dropped 3; count of bases not matched to a gene: 4. In germline, CDR1 is ENHRY, CDR2 SYGVKD.

This clonotype was counted a few times. The DNA is left out, because the CDR3 cannot be placed on it with certainty; the CDR3 is given as TCRdb lists it. V usage is TRBV27 and J usage is TRBJ1-4; the table's D call, TRBD1, was not checked against the DNA. The CDR3 spans 13 residues, counting both ends. The germline gives CDR1 MNHEY, CDR2 SMNVEV (reference sequence). The CDR3 sequence: CASSFGPGEKLFF.

The chain couples TRBV7-2 to TRBJ1-2, with 8 bases matching TRBD1. The CDR3 is 15 amino acids. Per germline, CDR1 SGHTA and CDR2 FQGNSA. V was pared by 6 bases and J by 2 bases, with 8 bases of the junction left unmatched. CDR3 nucleotides: TGTGCCAGCAGTCACGGGACAGGTCACAACTATGGCTACACCTTC. Amino acids: CASSHGTGHNYGYTF. Based on the CDR3 plus reference TRBV7-2 and TRBJ1-2, the full variable domain is GAGVSQSPSNKVTEKGKDVELRCDPISGHTALYWYRQSLGQGLEFLIYFQGNSAPDKSGLPSDRFSAERTGGSVSTLTIQRTQQEDSAVYLCASSHGTGHNYGYTFGSGTRLTVV.

The chain uses TRBV28 and TRBJ2-6; unclear D gene. Germline V gene sequence: CDR1 MDHEN, CDR2 SYDVKM. The CDR3 spans 15 residues. Trimming removed 7 bases from V and 0 bases from J, with 10 bases in between. The CDR3 DNA sequence: TGTGCCAGCAAGGGTTCCAGCTCTGGGGCCAACGTCCTGACTTTC. This gives the protein CASKGSSSGANVLTF.

This clonotype was seen many times. This chain joins TRBV7-8 and TRBJ2-7; 9 bases agree with TRBD2. The CDR3 is 16 residues long. In germline, CDR1 is SGHVS, CDR2 FQNEAQ. V was pared by 5 bases and J by 2 bases, with 10 bases of the junction left unmatched. DNA of the CDR3: TGTGCCAGCAGCGCGGGGGGGGGGGGAGGGGCCTACGAGCAGTACTTC. Translation gives CASSAGGGGGAYEQYF.

The chain has TRBV7-2 and TRBJ1-5; D may be TRBD1 (6 bases). The CDR3 has 15 amino acids. Germline loops: CDR1 SGHTA, CDR2 FQGNSA. Trimming pared 4 bases from V and 7 bases from J, leaving 17 bases between. The CDR3 DNA reads TGTGCCAGCAGCTCCCAGGGGTCCTCAGGGCAGCCCCAGCATTTT. Translating gives CASSSQGSSGQPQHF.

This chain uses TRBV11-1 with TRBJ2-3; TRBD2 matches 7 bases. Germline trimming cut 5 bases from V and 0 bases from J; bases unmatched to any gene: 5. CDR1 and CDR2 from the germline V gene are SGHAT and FQDESV (reference sequence). This CDR3 contains 15 residues. CDR3 sequence: CASSPTSASTDTQYF. The CDR3 DNA sequence: TGTGCCAGCAGCCCTACTAGCGCTAGCACAGATACGCAGTATTTT.

A remark on this clonotype: Germline is not matched at one junction end, which may reflect a read error. The rearrangement links TRBV6-6 to TRBJ2-1, with D perhaps matching TRBD2 (5 bases). The CDR3 has 14 residues. The germline V gene has CDR1 MNHNY and CDR2 SVGAGI (reference sequence). This CDR3 is CANSYSTSYNEQFF. The CDR3 DNA is TGTGCCAACAGTTACTCCACTAGCTACAATGAGCAGTTCTTC.

This clonotype showed up just a few times. V is TRBV12-5 and J is TRBJ1-5; 7 bases are a match to TRBD1. The J segment lost 0 bases and the V segment lost 2 bases, leaving 7 bases of the junction unmatched. The CDR3 extends over 17 amino acids. Germline CDR1 LGHNT, CDR2 FRNRAP. CDR3 sequence: CASGLPPGQTSNQPQHF. In nucleotides, the CDR3 is TGTGCTAGTGGTTTGCCCCCGGGACAGACTAGCAATCAGCCCCAGCATTTT. Full variable domain (missing parts from reference TRBV12-5 and TRBJ1-5): DARVTQTPRHKVTEMGQEVTMRCQPILGHNTVFWYRQTMMQGLELLAYFRNRAPLDDSGMPKDRFSAEMPDATLATLKIQPSEPRDSAVYFCASGLPPGQTSNQPQHFGDGTRLSIL.

This chain uses TRBV11-2 with TRBJ1-1, with D possibly TRBD1 on 5 matching bases. This CDR3 spans 14 amino acids. V dropped 9 bases and J dropped 5 bases, with 19 bases sitting between them. CDR1 SGHAT and CDR2 FQNNGV come from the germline V gene. The CDR3 DNA reads as TGTGCCAGTTGTCAGGGTGCGGTGAGGACTGAAGCTTTCTTT. This codes for CASCQGAVRTEAFF.

This clonotype was observed at least ten times. The junction departs from the called germline gene at one end, perhaps through a read error. V and J are TRBV12-3 or TRBV12-4 and TRBJ1-2, with D maybe TRBD1 (6 bases). This CDR3 is 13 amino acids long. CDR3 nucleotide sequence: TGTGCCAGCAGCTTAGGACAGAACTATGGCTACACCTTC. Amino acids: CASSLGQNYGYTF.

This clonotype was seen more than once but under ten times. The chain uses TRBV19 and TRBJ1-1; TRBD1 matches 10 bases. In germline, CDR1 is LNHDA, CDR2 SQIVND (reference sequence). This CDR3 spans 14 amino acids. V lost 5 bases and J lost 4; bases outside the gene matches: 4. The CDR3 here is CASSSDRGLTEAFF. For the CDR3, the DNA is TGTGCCAGTAGTTCCGACAGGGGGCTCACTGAAGCTTTCTTT.